This T cell receptor (beta chain) was captured in a study of beta chain features in type 1 diabetes. The investigators reverse transcribed all of the isolated RNA, so they sequenced expressed TCRB transcripts. Samples of naive, central memory and regulatory T cells yielded a mean of approximately 3.7 million reads. Produced via immunoSEQ multiplex PCR; TCRdb's table is partial and in-frame only. The sample carries roughly 700,000 clones, about an eighth recorded once. The length of the CDR3 is 16 residues. J was trimmed by 5 bases and V by 5 bases; bases with no gene match: 8. Germline lookup yields CDR1 SEHNR and CDR2 FQNEAQ (reference sequence). This clone has only a few counts. The antigen remains undetermined. General study results and limits: For patients, the naive, central memory and Treg TCRB repertoires appeared more alike than for healthy donors. Type 1 diabetes patients had fewer VDJ junction insertions and more deletions. Researchers report that Type 1 diabetes patients had moderately but significantly shorter TCRB CDR3s across all four CD4+ subsets. Whether TCRB rearrangement is influenced by HLA type went unresolved here.

The specimen sequenced was naive CD4+ T cells from blood. This clonotype was sampled from a man aged 18 to 30 with type 1 diabetes. J is TRBJ2-5 and V is TRBV7-9, with 13 nucleotides matching TRBD2. This CDR3 reads CASSPIGGLAGETQYF. CDR3 DNA: TGTGCCAGCAGCCCCATAGGGGGACTAGCGGGGGAGACCCAGTACTTC.